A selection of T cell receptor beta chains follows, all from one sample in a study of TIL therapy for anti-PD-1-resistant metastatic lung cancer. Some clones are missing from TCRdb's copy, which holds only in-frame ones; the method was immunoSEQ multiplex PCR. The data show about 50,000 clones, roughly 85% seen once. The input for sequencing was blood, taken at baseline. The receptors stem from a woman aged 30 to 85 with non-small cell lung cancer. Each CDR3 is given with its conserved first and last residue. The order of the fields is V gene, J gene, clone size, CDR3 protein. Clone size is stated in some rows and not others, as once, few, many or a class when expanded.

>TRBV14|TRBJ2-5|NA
CASSHELGGGSEETQYF
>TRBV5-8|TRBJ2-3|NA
CASFLLDTQYF
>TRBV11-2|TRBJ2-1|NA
CASGPVGVGGNEQFF
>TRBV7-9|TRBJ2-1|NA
CASSLTGDGEQFF
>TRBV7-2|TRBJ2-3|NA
CASRGQGDRALTDTQYF
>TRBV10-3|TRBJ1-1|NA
CAISHETNTEAFF
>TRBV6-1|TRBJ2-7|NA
CASREDRLSYEQYF
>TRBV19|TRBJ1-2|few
CASTPTGYYGYTF
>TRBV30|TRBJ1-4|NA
CAWTKWGNSNEKLFF
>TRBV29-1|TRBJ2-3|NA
CSVGGTSGTSSTDTQYF
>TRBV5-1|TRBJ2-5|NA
CASSSGGGRGAETQYF
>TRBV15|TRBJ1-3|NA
CATSRALSSGNTIYF
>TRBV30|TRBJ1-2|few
CAWRHPGQGALRRYGYTF
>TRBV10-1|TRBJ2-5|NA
CASSATVQETQYF
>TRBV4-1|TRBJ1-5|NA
CASSRGQGSAEGSNQPQHF
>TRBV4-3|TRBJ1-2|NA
CASRVNYGYTF